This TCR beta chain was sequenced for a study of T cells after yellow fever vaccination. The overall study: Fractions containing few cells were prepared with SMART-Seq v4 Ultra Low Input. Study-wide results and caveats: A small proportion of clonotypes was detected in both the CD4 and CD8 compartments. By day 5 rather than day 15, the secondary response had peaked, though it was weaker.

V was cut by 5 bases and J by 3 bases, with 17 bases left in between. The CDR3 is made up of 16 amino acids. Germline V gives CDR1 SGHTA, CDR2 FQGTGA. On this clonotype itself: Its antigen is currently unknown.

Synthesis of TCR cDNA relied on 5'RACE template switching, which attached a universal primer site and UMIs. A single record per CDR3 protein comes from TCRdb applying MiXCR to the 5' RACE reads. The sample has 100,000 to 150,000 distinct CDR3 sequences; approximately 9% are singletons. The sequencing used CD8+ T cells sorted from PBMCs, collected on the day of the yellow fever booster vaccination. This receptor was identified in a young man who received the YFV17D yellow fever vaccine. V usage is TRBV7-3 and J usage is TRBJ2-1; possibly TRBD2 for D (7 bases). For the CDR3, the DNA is TGTGCCAGCAGCCGGGACGGGGGGCTCAGCTACAATGAGCAGTTCTTC. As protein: CASSRDGGLSYNEQFF.